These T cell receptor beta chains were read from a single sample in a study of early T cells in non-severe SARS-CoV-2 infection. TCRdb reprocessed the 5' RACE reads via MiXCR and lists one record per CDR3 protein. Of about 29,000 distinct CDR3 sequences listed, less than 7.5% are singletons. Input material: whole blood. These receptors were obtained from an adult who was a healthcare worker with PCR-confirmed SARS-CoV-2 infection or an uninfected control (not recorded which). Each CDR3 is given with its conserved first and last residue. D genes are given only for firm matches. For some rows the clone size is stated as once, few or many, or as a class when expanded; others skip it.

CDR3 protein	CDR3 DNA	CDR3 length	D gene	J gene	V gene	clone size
CASSLRPGQEAFF	TGTGCCAGCAGCTTAAGACCGGGACAGGAAGCTTTCTTT	13	TRBD1	TRBJ1-1	TRBV28	many
CASSQVVGGASSGANVLTF	TGCGCCAGCAGCCAAGTAGTAGGGGGCGCAAGCTCTGGGGCCAACGTCCTGACTTTC	19	TRBD1	TRBJ2-6	TRBV4-3	few
CSARGDRDGETQYF	TGCAGTGCTAGAGGGGACAGGGATGGGGAGACCCAGTACTTC	14	TRBD1	TRBJ2-5	TRBV20-1	few
CASRGPRDGNSPLHF	TGTGCCAGCAGGGGACCCCGGGACGGGAATTCACCCCTCCACTTT	15	NA	TRBJ1-6	TRBV12-3/TRBV12-4	few
CASSLGGHEAFF	TGCGCCAGCAGCTTGGGAGGCCATGAAGCTTTCTTT	12	NA	TRBJ1-1	TRBV5-1	few
CASSPKATGGYGYTF	TGCGCCAGCAGCCCAAAGGCTACAGGGGGCTATGGCTACACCTTC	15	TRBD1	TRBJ1-2	TRBV4-3	many
CASSPGQPQETQYF	TGTGCCAGCAGCCCGGGACAGCCCCAAGAGACCCAGTACTTC	14	TRBD1	TRBJ2-5	TRBV9	many
CASSLYQNTGELFF	TGTGCCAGCAGCTTGTACCAGAACACCGGGGAGCTGTTTTTT	14	NA	TRBJ2-2	TRBV5-4	NA
CSAATGDGTEAFF	TGCAGCGCCGCGACAGGGGACGGCACTGAAGCTTTCTTT	13	TRBD1	TRBJ1-1	TRBV29-1	many
CASRGQGPNYGYTF	TGTGCCAGCAGGGGACAGGGGCCTAACTATGGCTACACCTTC	14	TRBD1	TRBJ1-2	TRBV12-3/TRBV12-4	many
CASTPDRAGNTIYF	TGTGCCAGCACCCCGGACAGGGCTGGAAACACCATATATTTT	14	TRBD1	TRBJ1-3	TRBV7-8	many
CSARDLPGAQHF	TGCAGTGCTAGAGATCTCCCAGGAGCCCAGCATTTT	12	NA	TRBJ1-5	TRBV20-1	NA
CASSFFGGAATDTQYF	TGTGCCAGCAGCTTCTTTGGGGGGGCCGCAACAGATACGCAGTATTTT	16	NA	TRBJ2-3	TRBV11-2	many
CAISEGSEAFF	TGTGCCATCAGTGAGGGAAGTGAAGCTTTCTTT	11	NA	TRBJ1-1	TRBV10-3	NA
CASSVGQGNTEAFF	TGTGCCAGCAGCGTCGGACAGGGGAACACTGAAGCTTTCTTT	14	TRBD1	TRBJ1-1	TRBV9	NA
CAWSVRGTYEQYF	TGTGCCTGGAGTGTGCGGGGGACCTACGAGCAGTACTTC	13	TRBD2	TRBJ2-7	TRBV30	many
CASSFQPYSNQPQHF	TGTGCCAGCAGTTTCCAGCCATATAGCAATCAGCCCCAGCATTTT	15	NA	TRBJ1-5	TRBV28	few
CSVVGSWSQETQYF	TGCAGCGTTGTGGGCTCCTGGTCCCAAGAGACCCAGTACTTC	14	NA	TRBJ2-5	TRBV29-1	NA
CSARDQRGSNVLTF	TGCAGTGCTAGAGATCAGCGAGGGTCCAACGTCCTGACTTTC	14	NA	TRBJ2-6	TRBV20-1	few
CASSIWGPYGYTF	TGTGCCAGTAGTATTTGGGGACCTTATGGCTACACCTTC	13	NA	TRBJ1-2	TRBV19	NA
CASRLHEDGNIQHF	TGTGCCAGCAGATTACACGAGGATGGAAACATTCAGCACTTC	14	NA	TRBJ2-4	TRBV28	NA
CSADGSGGASEEQYF	TGCAGTGCGGATGGTAGCGGGGGGGCATCTGAAGAGCAGTACTTC	15	TRBD2	TRBJ2-7	TRBV20-1	few
CAWSLNRGMLADTQYF	TGTGCCTGGAGCCTGAACAGGGGAATGTTGGCAGATACGCAGTATTTT	16	TRBD1	TRBJ2-3	TRBV30	NA
CAISDTRGRGGDTEAFF	TGTGCCATCAGTGATACCAGGGGGCGCGGGGGAGACACTGAAGCTTTCTTT	17	TRBD1	TRBJ1-1	TRBV10-3	many
CASSFGGGDEQYF	TGTGCCAGCAGCTTCGGCGGAGGGGACGAGCAGTACTTC	13	NA	TRBJ2-7	TRBV7-2	few
CASEDRGTEAFF	TGTGCCAGTGAAGACAGGGGCACTGAAGCTTTCTTT	12	TRBD1	TRBJ1-1	TRBV19	NA
CSARGAAKNIQYF	TGCAGTGCTAGAGGGGCAGCCAAAAACATTCAGTACTTC	13	NA	TRBJ2-4	TRBV20-1	NA
CASSQDAHRSGPPYEQYF	TGCGCCAGCAGCCAAGATGCCCACCGGAGTGGTCCACCCTACGAGCAGTACTTC	18	NA	TRBJ2-7	TRBV4-3	NA
CARSGGVREVETQYF	TGTGCCAGAAGCGGGGGAGTAAGGGAGGTGGAGACCCAGTACTTC	15	NA	TRBJ2-5	TRBV5-3	medium-sized
CASSQVLGYGGYTF	TGTGCCAGCAGCCAAGTGTTGGGATATGGTGGCTACACCTTC	14	NA	TRBJ1-2	TRBV4-2	many
CASSDQSGANVLTF	TGTGCCAGCAGTGACCAATCTGGGGCCAACGTCCTGACTTTC	14	NA	TRBJ2-6	TRBV6-5	many
CASSYYVRGGGYTF	TGTGCCAGCAGCTATTACGTCCGTGGGGGAGGCTACACCTTC	14	NA	TRBJ1-2	TRBV7-2	few
CASSDLRDSSNTEAFF	TGTGCCAGCAGCGACTTACGGGACAGCTCGAACACTGAAGCTTTCTTT	16	TRBD1	TRBJ1-1	TRBV6-1	many
CSARESGDTEAFF	TGCAGTGCTAGAGAGTCCGGTGACACTGAAGCTTTCTTT	13	NA	TRBJ1-1	TRBV20-1	many
CASTWDGLSGANVLTF	TGTGCCAGCACTTGGGACGGCCTCTCTGGGGCCAACGTCCTGACTTTC	16	NA	TRBJ2-6	TRBV2	many
CASSRSQGTEAFF	TGTGCCAGCAGCCGATCACAGGGAACTGAAGCTTTCTTT	13	NA	TRBJ1-1	TRBV12-3/TRBV12-4	few
CSAATSGGWSTDTQYF	TGCAGTGCGGCGACTAGCGGGGGCTGGAGCACAGATACGCAGTATTTT	16	TRBD2	TRBJ2-3	TRBV20-1	many
CASSDQGALAQETQYF	TGTGCCAGCAGTGACCAGGGGGCGCTTGCCCAAGAGACCCAGTACTTC	16	TRBD1	TRBJ2-5	TRBV6-6	NA
CASSSGTATGELFF	TGCGCCAGCAGCTCCGGGACCGCCACCGGGGAGCTGTTTTTT	14	NA	TRBJ2-2	TRBV5-1	NA
CASSFSGGLQPQHF	TGTGCCAGCAGTTTTAGCGGGGGGCTTCAGCCCCAGCATTTT	14	NA	TRBJ1-5	TRBV12-3/TRBV12-4	NA
CAIRDRGLYGYTF	TGTGCCATCAGAGACAGGGGTCTCTATGGCTACACCTTC	13	TRBD1	TRBJ1-2	TRBV10-3	medium-sized
CASSLEQRTDTQYF	TGTGCCAGCAGCTTAGAACAGCGCACAGATACGCAGTATTTT	14	NA	TRBJ2-3	TRBV11-2	many
CAISESGGDSGYTF	TGTGCCATCAGTGAGTCCGGGGGCGACTCTGGCTACACCTTC	14	NA	TRBJ1-2	TRBV10-3	many
CASSLSPPPPGFLDF	TGTGCCAGCAGCTTAAGTCCCCCTCCCCCAGGGTTCCTAGATTTT	15	NA	TRBJ1-4	TRBV7-2	many
CASSASPGRGRGANTGELFF	TGTGCCAGCAGCGCTTCTCCGGGCAGGGGGCGTGGAGCGAACACCGGGGAGCTGTTTTTT	20	TRBD1	TRBJ2-2	TRBV11-3	many
CASSRSDRNTEAFF	TGTGCCAGCTCACGATCGGACAGAAACACTGAAGCTTTCTTT	14	NA	TRBJ1-1	TRBV18	NA
CASSEIPGRGKNIQYF	TGCGCCAGCAGTGAGATCCCGGGCCGAGGAAAAAACATTCAGTACTTC	16	NA	TRBJ2-4	TRBV10-1	few
CASSLEARFYEQYF	TGCGCCAGCAGCTTGGAGGCCAGGTTCTACGAGCAGTACTTC	14	NA	TRBJ2-7	TRBV5-1	many
CASSPSSGERTDTQYF	TGTGCCAGCAGTCCCTCTAGCGGAGAGCGCACAGATACGCAGTATTTT	16	TRBD2	TRBJ2-3	TRBV27	few
CASSIMGQGPYEQYF	TGTGCCAGCAGTATAATGGGACAGGGTCCCTACGAGCAGTACTTC	15	TRBD1	TRBJ2-7	TRBV2	NA
CAWSVGLVGVYEQYF	TGTGCCTGGAGTGTAGGTCTCGTGGGGGTCTACGAGCAGTACTTC	15	NA	TRBJ2-7	TRBV30	many
CASTQNGANYGYTF	TGTGCCAGCACCCAGAACGGGGCTAACTATGGCTACACCTTC	14	NA	TRBJ1-2	TRBV6-1	many
CASSQDLEDGTQYF	TGCGCCAGCAGCCAAGATCTAGAGGACGGTACGCAGTATTTT	14	NA	TRBJ2-3	TRBV4-3	many